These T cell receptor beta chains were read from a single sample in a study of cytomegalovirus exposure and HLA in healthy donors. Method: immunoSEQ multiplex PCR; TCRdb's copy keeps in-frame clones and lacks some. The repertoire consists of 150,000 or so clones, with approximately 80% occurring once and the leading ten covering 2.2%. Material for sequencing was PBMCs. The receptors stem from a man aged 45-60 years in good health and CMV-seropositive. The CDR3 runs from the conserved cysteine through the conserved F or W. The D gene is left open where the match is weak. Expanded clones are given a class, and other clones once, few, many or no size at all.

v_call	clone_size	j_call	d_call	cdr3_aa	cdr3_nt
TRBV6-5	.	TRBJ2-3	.	CASSYGQSFTDTQYF	TGTGCCAGCAGTTACGGGCAGAGTTTCACAGATACGCAGTATTTT
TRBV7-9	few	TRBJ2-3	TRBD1	CASSYRDRTQYF	TGTGCCAGCAGCTACCGGGACAGGACGCAGTATTTT
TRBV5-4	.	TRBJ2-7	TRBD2	CASSPVGTSGYEQYF	TGTGCCAGCAGCCCCGTCGGGACTAGTGGGTACGAGCAGTACTTC
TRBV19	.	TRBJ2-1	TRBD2	CASSHPSLTSGPSNEQFF	TGTGCCAGTAGTCACCCCTCACTAACTAGCGGACCCTCCAATGAGCAGTTCTTC
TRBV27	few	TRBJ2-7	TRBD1	CASSSGTAAYEQYF	TGTGCCAGCAGTTCCGGGACAGCGGCCTACGAGCAGTACTTC
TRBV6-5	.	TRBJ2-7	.	CASSYEAYARQYF	TGTGCCAGCAGTTACGAGGCTTACGCCCGGCAGTACTTC
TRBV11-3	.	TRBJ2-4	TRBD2	CASSKAGFLDNIQYF	TGTGCCAGCAGCAAAGCGGGGTTCCTTGATAACATTCAGTACTTC
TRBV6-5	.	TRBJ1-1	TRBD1	CASSYGTGVGTEAFF	TGTGCCAGCAGTTACGGGACAGGGGTTGGCACTGAAGCTTTCTTT
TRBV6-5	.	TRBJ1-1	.	CASRGGHEAFF	TGTGCCAGCAGGGGGGGGCATGAAGCTTTCTTT
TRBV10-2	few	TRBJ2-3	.	CASRGDGGFTDTQYF	TGCGCCAGCAGGGGAGACGGGGGATTCACAGATACGCAGTATTTT
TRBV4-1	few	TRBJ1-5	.	CASSQDAGRSNQPQHF	TGCGCCAGCAGCCAAGATGCTGGGAGAAGCAATCAGCCCCAGCATTTT
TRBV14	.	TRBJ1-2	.	CASSPGQRPNYGYTF	TGTGCCAGCAGCCCAGGACAGCGACCTAACTATGGCTACACCTTC
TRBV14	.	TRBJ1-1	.	CASSPRLNTAEAFF	TGTGCCAGCAGCCCACGACTCAATACCGCTGAAGCTTTCTTT
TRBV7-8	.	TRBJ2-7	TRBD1	CASSFDRGYEQYF	TGTGCCAGCAGCTTTGACAGGGGCTACGAGCAGTACTTC
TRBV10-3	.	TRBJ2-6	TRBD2	CAIKGGDGANVLTF	TGTGCCATCAAGGGAGGGGATGGGGCCAACGTCCTGACTTTC
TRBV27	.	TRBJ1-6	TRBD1	CASSRTGGSSYNSPLHF	TGTGCCAGCAGCCGGACAGGGGGTAGCTCCTATAATTCACCCCTCCACTTT
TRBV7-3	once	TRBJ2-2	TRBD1	CASSPGTANTGELFF	TGTGCCAGCAGCCCCGGGACAGCCAACACCGGGGAGCTGTTTTTT
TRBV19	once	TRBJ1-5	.	CASSVGTPYSNQPQHF	TGTGCCAGTAGTGTCGGGACACCTTATAGCAATCAGCCCCAGCATTTT
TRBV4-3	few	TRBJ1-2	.	CASSQDPRGAAGYTF	TGCGCCAGCAGCCAAGATCCCCGGGGGGCGGCTGGCTACACCTTC
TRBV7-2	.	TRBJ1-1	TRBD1	CASSSRTGKRGTEAFF	TGTGCCAGCAGCTCAAGGACAGGGAAGAGGGGCACTGAAGCTTTCTTT
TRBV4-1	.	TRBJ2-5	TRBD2	CASSQDGTSGGAGETQYF	TGCGCCAGCAGCCAAGATGGGACTAGCGGGGGGGCCGGGGAGACCCAGTACTTC
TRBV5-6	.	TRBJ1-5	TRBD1	CASSEYRGEINQPQHF	TGTGCCAGCAGCGAGTACAGGGGGGAGATTAATCAGCCCCAGCATTTT
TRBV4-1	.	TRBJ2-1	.	CASSQEELARGEQFF	TGCGCCAGCAGCCAAGAAGAGCTAGCCCGGGGAGAGCAGTTCTTC
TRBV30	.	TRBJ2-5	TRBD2	CAWSGTSGGAGVGETQYF	TGTGCCTGGAGTGGGACTAGCGGGGGGGCGGGTGTCGGGGAGACCCAGTACTTC
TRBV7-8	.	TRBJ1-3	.	CASSSESRQFSGNTIYF	TGTGCCAGCAGCTCAGAGAGCCGACAGTTTTCTGGAAACACCATATATTTT
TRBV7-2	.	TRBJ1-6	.	CASGWIRDSKKGNNSPLHF	TGTGCCAGCGGGTGGATCCGGGACTCCAAAAAAGGGAATAATTCACCCCTCCACTTT
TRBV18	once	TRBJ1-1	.	CASSPTGQNTEAFF	TGTGCCAGCTCACCTACCGGACAGAACACTGAAGCTTTCTTT
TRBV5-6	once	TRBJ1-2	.	CASSFNFQARGYTF	TGTGCCAGCAGCTTCAACTTCCAAGCGCGGGGCTACACCTTC
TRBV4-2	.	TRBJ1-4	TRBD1	CASSQDRGTGAGKLFF	TGTGCCAGCAGCCAAGATCGTGGGACAGGGGCTGGGAAACTGTTTTTT
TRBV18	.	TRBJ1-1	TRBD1	CASSPPAGGTEAFF	TGTGCCAGCTCACCACCGGCAGGGGGCACTGAAGCTTTCTTT
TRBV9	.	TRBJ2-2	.	CASRRQDPGELFF	TGTGCCAGCAGAAGACAGGACCCCGGGGAGCTGTTTTTT
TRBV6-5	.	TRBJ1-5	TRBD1	CASSDRGFGQPQHF	TGTGCCAGCAGTGACAGGGGTTTTGGTCAGCCCCAGCATTTT
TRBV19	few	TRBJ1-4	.	CASSRIYGRGHEKLFF	TGTGCCAGTAGTCGAATATATGGCCGCGGCCATGAAAAACTGTTTTTT
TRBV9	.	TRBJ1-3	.	CASSLLQGSGNTIYF	TGTGCCAGCAGCCTCTTACAGGGTTCTGGAAACACCATATATTTT
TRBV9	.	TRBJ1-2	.	CASSVAPPGGLNYGYTF	TGTGCCAGCAGCGTAGCCCCCCCGGGGGGGCTCAACTATGGCTACACCTTC
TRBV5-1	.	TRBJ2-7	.	CASSGGGGFIEQYF	TGCGCCAGCAGCGGGGGTGGAGGGTTCATCGAGCAGTACTTC
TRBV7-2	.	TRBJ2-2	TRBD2	CASSIDAGGNTGELFF	TGTGCCAGCAGCATCGACGCGGGGGGGAACACCGGGGAGCTGTTTTTT
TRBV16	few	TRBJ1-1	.	CASSQSSRGTEAFF	TGTGCCAGCAGCCAATCGAGCCGGGGGACTGAAGCTTTCTTT
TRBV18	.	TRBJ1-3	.	CASSPPGRAGNTIYF	TGTGCCAGCTCACCCCCCGGGAGGGCTGGAAACACCATATATTTT
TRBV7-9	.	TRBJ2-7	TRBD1	CASSLPGQGYEQYF	TGTGCCAGCAGCCTTCCGGGACAGGGCTACGAGCAGTACTTC
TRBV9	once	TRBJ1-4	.	CASSVGVQLEKLFF	TGTGCCAGCAGCGTAGGGGTTCAACTAGAAAAACTGTTTTTT
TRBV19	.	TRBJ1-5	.	CASSIGPQDSPVQPQHF	TGTGCCAGTAGTATAGGCCCCCAAGACAGTCCAGTCCAGCCCCAGCATTTT
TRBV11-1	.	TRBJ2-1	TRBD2	CASGLAGGATEQFF	TGTGCCAGCGGTCTAGCGGGGGGAGCCACTGAGCAGTTCTTC
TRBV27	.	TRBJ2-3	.	CASSSTRTDTQYF	TGTGCCAGCAGCTCTACTAGGACAGATACGCAGTATTTT
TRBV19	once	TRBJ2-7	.	CASLDRSTYEQYF	TGTGCCAGCCTGGACAGATCTACCTACGAGCAGTACTTC
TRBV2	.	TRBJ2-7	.	CASSEKRLGPYEQYF	TGTGCCAGCAGTGAAAAGCGCCTGGGGCCCTACGAGCAGTACTTC
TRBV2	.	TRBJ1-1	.	CASSQRTFNQNTEAFF	TGTGCCAGCAGCCAAAGGACATTTAACCAGAACACTGAAGCTTTCTTT
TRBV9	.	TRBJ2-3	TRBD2	CASSVGLAVTDTQYF	TGTGCCAGCAGCGTAGGTCTAGCGGTCACAGATACGCAGTATTTT
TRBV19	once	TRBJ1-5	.	CASSGGGGHQPQHF	TGTGCCAGTAGCGGGGGCGGGGGGCATCAGCCCCAGCATTTT
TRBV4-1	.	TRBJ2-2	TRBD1	CASSRSQTGAAGELFF	TGCGCCAGCAGCCGGTCCCAGACAGGGGCAGCCGGGGAGCTGTTTTTT
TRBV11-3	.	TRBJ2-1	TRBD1	CASSLVVDRGSYNEQFF	TGTGCCAGCAGCTTAGTGGTCGACAGGGGGTCCTACAATGAGCAGTTCTTC
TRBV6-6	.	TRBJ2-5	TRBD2	CASKPAGVEETQYF	TGTGCCAGCAAGCCAGCGGGGGTGGAAGAGACCCAGTACTTC
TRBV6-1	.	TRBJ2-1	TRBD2	CASSEERGFEQFF	TGTGCCAGCAGTGAGGAGCGGGGGTTTGAGCAGTTCTTC
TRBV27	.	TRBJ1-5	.	CASSFTGPNQPQHF	TGTGCCAGCAGTTTTACAGGGCCCAATCAGCCCCAGCATTTT
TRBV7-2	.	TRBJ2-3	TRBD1	CASSLVGGGTGGTDTQYF	TGTGCCAGCAGCTTAGTAGGGGGCGGGACAGGGGGCACAGATACGCAGTATTTT
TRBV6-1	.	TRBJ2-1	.	CASSAGVSSYNEQFF	TGTGCCAGCAGTGCCGGGGTGAGCTCCTACAATGAGCAGTTCTTC
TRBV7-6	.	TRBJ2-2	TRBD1	CASSRVDRANTGELFF	TGTGCCAGCAGCAGAGTTGACAGGGCGAACACCGGGGAGCTGTTTTTT
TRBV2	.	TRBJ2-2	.	CASVRVSGTGELFF	TGTGCCAGCGTCAGGGTTTCAGGGACCGGGGAGCTGTTTTTT
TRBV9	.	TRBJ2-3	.	CASSPTQGTDTQYF	TGTGCCAGCAGTCCCACACAGGGAACAGATACGCAGTATTTT